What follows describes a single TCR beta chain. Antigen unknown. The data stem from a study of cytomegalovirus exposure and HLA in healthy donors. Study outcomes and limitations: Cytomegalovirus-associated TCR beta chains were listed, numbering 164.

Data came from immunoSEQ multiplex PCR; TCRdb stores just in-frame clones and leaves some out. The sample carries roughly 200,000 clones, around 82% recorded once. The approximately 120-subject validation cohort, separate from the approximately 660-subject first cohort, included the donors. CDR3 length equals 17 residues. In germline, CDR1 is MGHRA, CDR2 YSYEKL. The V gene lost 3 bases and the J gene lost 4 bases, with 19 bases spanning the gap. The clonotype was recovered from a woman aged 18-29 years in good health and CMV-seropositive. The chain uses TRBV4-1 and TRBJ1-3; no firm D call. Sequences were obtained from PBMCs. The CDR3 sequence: CASSHNQMGGLGNTIYF. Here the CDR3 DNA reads TGCGCCAGCAGCCATAATCAAATGGGAGGGCTAGGAAACACCATATATTTT.